A selection of T cell receptor beta chains follows, all from one sample in a study of beta chain features in type 1 diabetes. The protocol was immunoSEQ multiplex PCR, while the TCRdb copy is restricted to in-frame clones and leaves out a portion. The sample yields under 450,000 clones, more than 13% seen once. Sequencing was done on a sample of naive CD4+ T cells from blood. The receptors derive from a woman between 18 and 29 years old in good health. Both conserved end residues are part of each CDR3. Fields, in order: V gene, clone size, J gene, D gene, CDR3 length, CDR3 protein, CDR3 DNA. D genes are given only for firm matches. Size tells how often a clone was seen (once, few, many) or the class of an expanded clone, and some rows leave it out.

V gene: TRBV18
clone size: .
J gene: TRBJ2-6
D gene: .
CDR3 length: 19
CDR3 protein: CASSLNDPSGVSGANVLTF
CDR3 DNA: TGTGCCAGCTCCCTAAACGACCCGTCGGGGGTCTCTGGGGCCAACGTCCTGACTTTC

V gene: TRBV18
clone size: few
J gene: TRBJ1-1
D gene: TRBD1
CDR3 length: 17
CDR3 protein: CASSPRQGSSSNTEAFF
CDR3 DNA: TGTGCCAGCTCACCTCGACAGGGCTCGAGTTCGAACACTGAAGCTTTCTTT

V gene: TRBV5-4
clone size: few
J gene: TRBJ2-3
D gene: TRBD2
CDR3 length: 15
CDR3 protein: CASSPGLVSTDTQYF
CDR3 DNA: TGTGCCAGCAGCCCTGGACTAGTGAGCACAGATACGCAGTATTTT

V gene: TRBV18
clone size: few
J gene: TRBJ2-2
D gene: TRBD1
CDR3 length: 16
CDR3 protein: CASSPPGQGDTGELFF
CDR3 DNA: TGTGCCAGCTCACCGCCGGGACAGGGGGATACCGGGGAGCTGTTTTTT

V gene: TRBV6-5
clone size: few
J gene: TRBJ2-5
D gene: .
CDR3 length: 12
CDR3 protein: CASSYTQETQYF
CDR3 DNA: TGTGCCAGCAGTTACACACAAGAGACCCAGTACTTC

V gene: TRBV18
clone size: .
J gene: TRBJ2-1
D gene: TRBD2
CDR3 length: 17
CDR3 protein: CASSPPTSGSSYNEQFF
CDR3 DNA: TGTGCCAGCTCACCTCCGACTAGCGGGAGTTCCTACAATGAGCAGTTCTTC

V gene: TRBV29-1
clone size: .
J gene: TRBJ2-1
D gene: TRBD2
CDR3 length: 14
CDR3 protein: CSVGGLAGHLEQFF
CDR3 DNA: TGCAGCGTTGGCGGACTAGCGGGACACCTTGAGCAGTTCTTC

V gene: TRBV27
clone size: .
J gene: TRBJ1-5
D gene: TRBD1
CDR3 length: 16
CDR3 protein: CASSPAGDRDFQPQHF
CDR3 DNA: TGTGCCAGCAGTCCCGCGGGGGACAGGGATTTTCAGCCCCAGCATTTT

V gene: TRBV29-1
clone size: .
J gene: TRBJ2-5
D gene: .
CDR3 length: 13
CDR3 protein: CSVEMGGKETQYF
CDR3 DNA: TGCAGCGTTGAGATGGGAGGCAAAGAGACCCAGTACTTC

V gene: TRBV30
clone size: .
J gene: TRBJ2-6
D gene: .
CDR3 length: 17
CDR3 protein: CAWSVLLGPSGANVLTF
CDR3 DNA: TGTGCCTGGAGTGTACTGTTGGGCCCCTCTGGGGCCAACGTCCTGACTTTC

V gene: TRBV5-1
clone size: .
J gene: TRBJ2-7
D gene: TRBD1
CDR3 length: 13
CDR3 protein: CASSTRDSYEQYF
CDR3 DNA: TGCGCCAGCAGCACCAGGGACAGCTACGAGCAGTACTTC

V gene: TRBV14
clone size: few
J gene: TRBJ1-1
D gene: TRBD1
CDR3 length: 14
CDR3 protein: CASSPRTGNTEAFF
CDR3 DNA: TGTGCCAGCAGCCCTCGGACAGGGAACACTGAAGCTTTCTTT

V gene: TRBV10-3
clone size: .
J gene: TRBJ2-3
D gene: .
CDR3 length: 15
CDR3 protein: CAISESELHTDTQYF
CDR3 DNA: TGTGCCATCAGTGAGTCGGAACTACACACAGATACGCAGTATTTT

V gene: TRBV9
clone size: .
J gene: TRBJ2-5
D gene: TRBD2
CDR3 length: 19
CDR3 protein: CASSVTGLAGGPLQETQYF
CDR3 DNA: TGTGCCAGCAGCGTCACGGGACTAGCGGGAGGGCCGCTACAAGAGACCCAGTACTTC

V gene: TRBV29-1
clone size: few
J gene: TRBJ1-1
D gene: .
CDR3 length: 13
CDR3 protein: CSVGADSNTEAFF
CDR3 DNA: TGCAGCGTTGGCGCCGACAGCAACACTGAAGCTTTCTTT

V gene: TRBV13
clone size: .
J gene: TRBJ2-5
D gene: TRBD2
CDR3 length: 12
CDR3 protein: CASRIAGETQYF
CDR3 DNA: TGTGCCAGCAGAATAGCGGGAGAGACCCAGTACTTC

V gene: TRBV29-1
clone size: few
J gene: TRBJ2-7
D gene: TRBD2
CDR3 length: 13
CDR3 protein: CSVEGLAGYEQYF
CDR3 DNA: TGCAGCGTTGAAGGCCTAGCGGGCTACGAGCAGTACTTC

V gene: TRBV7-9
clone size: .
J gene: TRBJ2-5
D gene: TRBD2
CDR3 length: 16
CDR3 protein: CASSPRLAGVKETQYF
CDR3 DNA: TGTGCCAGCAGCCCGCGACTAGCGGGAGTGAAAGAGACCCAGTACTTC

V gene: TRBV5-4
clone size: few
J gene: TRBJ2-7
D gene: .
CDR3 length: 14
CDR3 protein: CASRIQGGSYEQYF
CDR3 DNA: TGTGCCAGCAGGATACAGGGTGGGTCCTACGAGCAGTACTTC

V gene: TRBV14
clone size: few
J gene: TRBJ2-5
D gene: .
CDR3 length: 15
CDR3 protein: CASSQDRRATGTQYF
CDR3 DNA: TGTGCCAGCAGCCAAGACAGGAGGGCCACTGGGACCCAGTACTTC

V gene: TRBV11-2
clone size: .
J gene: TRBJ2-6
D gene: .
CDR3 length: 15
CDR3 protein: CASSPQAPGANVLTF
CDR3 DNA: TGTGCCAGCAGCCCCCAGGCGCCTGGGGCCAACGTCCTGACTTTC

V gene: TRBV7-9
clone size: .
J gene: TRBJ2-5
D gene: .
CDR3 length: 13
CDR3 protein: CASSRREIQTQYF
CDR3 DNA: TGTGCCAGCAGCCGGAGGGAGATCCAGACCCAGTACTTC

V gene: TRBV25-1
clone size: few
J gene: TRBJ2-7
D gene: TRBD1
CDR3 length: 15
CDR3 protein: CASSGTGGATYEQYF
CDR3 DNA: TGTGCCAGCAGCGGGACAGGTGGGGCAACATACGAGCAGTACTTC